This T cell receptor beta chain was documented in a study of T cell responses to AZD1222 COVID-19 vaccine (dated by TCRdb to the early 2020s). Context from the whole study: TCR sequencing covered 233 trial participants: some 210 given two doses of AZD1222 and some 25 given two doses of MenACWY control vaccine. Trial participants were enrolled by age into 18-55, 56-69 and 70-plus year subgroups, with roughly 150, 30 and 60 TCR-sequenced participants respectively. Here is what the overall study found, with its caveats: Most participants were white British and females outnumbered males, and the authors suggested that clonal diversity may have been underestimated. Epitopes outside the regions mutated in the B.1.351 and B.1.1.7 variants were reportedly recognized by nearly half of the unique spike-specific TCRs. The whole spike protein was spanned by vaccine-associated CD4 TCRs, and dominant responses were seen in regions 160-218 and 743-854. In the small 56-69-year group, the increase in depth fell short of significance, most likely because of low power. Conclusions about previously exposed vaccinees are limited because only five to seven AZD1222 recipients were SARS-CoV-2 seropositive at baseline. After two AZD1222 doses, spike-specific TCR breadth and depth were significantly higher than at day 0 and than in MenACWY recipients. Because no day 14 peak-response samples were available, the repertoires could be characterized only after the peak T cell response.

In the paper's terms, the time point label means: about 28 days (+/-7) after the second vaccine dose. AZD1222 recipients given second doses at about 4 weeks or at about 12 weeks were pooled, since spike-specific TCR depth and breadth were not found to differ between the two schedules. Vaccinee samples were obtained from the UK trials COV001 and COV002, which included a single-blind randomized controlled phase 2/3 trial of AZD1222 (ChAdOx1 nCoV-19) in healthy adults. Trial participant PBMC samples were collected at day 0 and day 28 after the second dose for TCRbeta chain sequencing. The CDR3 regions of human TCRbeta chains were analyzed by immunosequencing. On the authors' methods: Repertoire TCRs were checked for matches against a reference library of SARS-CoV-2-specific TCRs that had been generated using the MIRA antigen-specificity platform. Breadth was defined as the fraction of unique TCRs that were SARS-CoV-2-associated, and depth was defined as the fraction of total T cells that were SARS-CoV-2-associated. Using the MIRA data, each spike-specific TCR was assigned both to the spike region to which the TCR was reactive and to a CD4 or CD8 class. Log10-transformed breadth and depth values were compared by one-way ANOVA with Sidak's multiple comparisons tests. The table comes from immuneACCESS by way of TCRdb, which keeps in-frame sequences with V and J called. Part of the clones is missing from these tables; in studies checked, under half for an unresolved V gene and the rest for unknown reasons. The DNA gave D and trimming, while V, J and clone size come from that table. Within this sample are about 140,000 clones, with 70% to 90% of them counted one time only. Around 5.1% of the sample is taken by the ten largest.

Between the V and J ends, shortened by 5 bases and 5 bases respectively, the junction contains 10 bases. CDR1 and CDR2 are read off the germline V gene as SGHAT and FQNNGV. The CDR3 covers 13 residues, taking in both the cysteine and the phenylalanine. Kept here is only the CDR3 DNA, which spans 39 bases and is read in frame from base 1. Concerning this clone itself: The antigen it binds to is not known. No clone much larger than this one lies a single base away; base qualities are absent.

The chain is encoded by TRBV11-2 joined to TRBJ2-1; perhaps TRBD2 is the D gene, with 6 bases matching. Sequenced material: peripheral blood, taken 28 days after the second AZD1222 dose. This sequence originates from an adult who received the AZD1222 COVID-19 vaccine. The CDR3 region reads CASSRGLDNEQFF. The nucleotides are TGTGCCAGCAGCCGGGGACTGGACAATGAGCAGTTCTTC.